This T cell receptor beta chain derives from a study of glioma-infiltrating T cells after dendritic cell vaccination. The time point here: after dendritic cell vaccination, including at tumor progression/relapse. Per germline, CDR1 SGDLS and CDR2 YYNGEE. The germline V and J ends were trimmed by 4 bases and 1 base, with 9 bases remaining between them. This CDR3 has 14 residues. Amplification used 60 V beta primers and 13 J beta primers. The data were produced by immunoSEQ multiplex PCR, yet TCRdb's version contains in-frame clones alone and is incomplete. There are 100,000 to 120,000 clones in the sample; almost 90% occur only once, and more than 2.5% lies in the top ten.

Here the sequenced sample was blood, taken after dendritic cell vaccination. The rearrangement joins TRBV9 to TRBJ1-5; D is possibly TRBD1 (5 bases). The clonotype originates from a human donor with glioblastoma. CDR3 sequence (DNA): TGTGCCAGCAGCCCCCAGGGAAGCAATCAGCCCCAGCATTTT. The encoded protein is CASSPQGSNQPQHF.